Listed below are T cell receptor beta chains from one sample, sequenced in a study of prognosis after radiotherapy for stage I lung cancer. From the multiplex PCR reads, TCRdb called clonotypes with MiXCR, one entry per CDR3 protein. The repertoire holds roughly 9,000 distinct CDR3 sequences, with less than 65% as singletons. The sample consisted of PBMCs, taken before or after stereotactic body radiation therapy (not recorded which). The receptor source for this set is a donor at least 50 years old with non-small cell lung cancer. The CDR3 runs from the conserved cysteine through the conserved F or W. Each record gives: V gene, J gene, D gene, clone size, CDR3 DNA, CDR3 protein. A D gene is named only where the DNA matches it firmly. Clone size, where shown, is once, few, many, or a class for clones that have expanded.

V gene: TRBV6-4; J gene: TRBJ1-5; D gene: -; clone size: medium-sized; CDR3 DNA: TGTGCCAGCAGTGAATCGGTTTTACAGCCCCAGCATTTT; CDR3 protein: CASSESVLQPQHF
V gene: TRBV24-1; J gene: TRBJ2-7; D gene: -; clone size: -; CDR3 DNA: TGTGCCACCAGTGATCTAGGGGGATTACCCTACGAGCAGTACTTC; CDR3 protein: CATSDLGGLPYEQYF
V gene: TRBV18; J gene: TRBJ2-1; D gene: -; clone size: few; CDR3 DNA: TGTGCCAGCTCACCTGGACAGAACAACAATGAGCAGTTCTTC; CDR3 protein: CASSPGQNNNEQFF
V gene: TRBV19; J gene: TRBJ2-1; D gene: -; clone size: -; CDR3 DNA: TGTGCCAGTAGTACCCCAAGCGCAGGGAAGCATGAGCAGTTCTTC; CDR3 protein: CASSTPSAGKHEQFF
V gene: TRBV5-6; J gene: TRBJ1-5; D gene: -; clone size: many; CDR3 DNA: TGTGCCAGCAGCCAATTGGGGGGTATCAGCAATCAGCCCCAGCATTTT; CDR3 protein: CASSQLGGISNQPQHF
V gene: TRBV6-2/TRBV6-3; J gene: TRBJ1-1; D gene: -; clone size: medium-sized; CDR3 DNA: TGTGCCAGCAGTGAAGGCCGGGCCCCTAGACTGAACACTGAAGCTTTCTTT; CDR3 protein: CASSEGRAPRLNTEAFF
V gene: TRBV6-8; J gene: TRBJ2-7; D gene: TRBD2; clone size: -; CDR3 DNA: TGTGCCAGCAGTTTTAACCGAGTGGGGGGGTGGCAGTACTTC; CDR3 protein: CASSFNRVGGWQYF
V gene: TRBV19; J gene: TRBJ1-5; D gene: -; clone size: -; CDR3 DNA: TGTGCCAGTATGACCCGGAATAGCAATCAGCCCCAGCATTTT; CDR3 protein: CASMTRNSNQPQHF
V gene: TRBV6-2/TRBV6-3; J gene: TRBJ2-4; D gene: TRBD1; clone size: many; CDR3 DNA: TGTGCCAGCAGTTACGTCCGGGACAGGGCTTCCAAAAACATTCAGTACTTC; CDR3 protein: CASSYVRDRASKNIQYF
V gene: TRBV3-1; J gene: TRBJ1-4; D gene: -; clone size: -; CDR3 DNA: TGTGCCAGCGGCCGAGGAGAGGGGATGAGTGAAAAACTGTTTTTT; CDR3 protein: CASGRGEGMSEKLFF
V gene: TRBV28; J gene: TRBJ1-5; D gene: -; clone size: medium-sized; CDR3 DNA: TGTGCCAGCAGTTTGATGGGAGGCCAGCCCCAGCATTTT; CDR3 protein: CASSLMGGQPQHF
V gene: TRBV20-1; J gene: TRBJ2-7; D gene: -; clone size: once; CDR3 DNA: TGCAGTGTTAGAAACTCAGGGATCCCCGAGCAGTACTTC; CDR3 protein: CSVRNSGIPEQYF
V gene: TRBV5-1; J gene: TRBJ1-6; D gene: TRBD1; clone size: -; CDR3 DNA: TGCGCCAGCAGCTCGGGACAGTCGTTCAATTCACCCCTCCACTTT; CDR3 protein: CASSSGQSFNSPLHF
V gene: TRBV11-2; J gene: TRBJ1-2; D gene: -; clone size: -; CDR3 DNA: TGTGCCAGCAGCTACACGGACGGTACCGGTGGCTACACCTTC; CDR3 protein: CASSYTDGTGGYTF
V gene: TRBV20-1; J gene: TRBJ2-7; D gene: TRBD2; clone size: -; CDR3 DNA: TGCAGTGCTAGACACCTAGCGGGAATGGAGCAGTACTTC; CDR3 protein: CSARHLAGMEQYF
V gene: TRBV18; J gene: TRBJ1-4; D gene: -; clone size: medium-sized; CDR3 DNA: TGTGCCAGCTCACCAGAGAGGGACACGAATGAAAAACTGTTTTTT; CDR3 protein: CASSPERDTNEKLFF
V gene: TRBV2; J gene: TRBJ2-7; D gene: TRBD2; clone size: medium-sized; CDR3 DNA: TGTGCCAGCAGTGACGGGCTAGCGGGAGACGAGCAGTACTTC; CDR3 protein: CASSDGLAGDEQYF
V gene: TRBV2; J gene: TRBJ2-7; D gene: -; clone size: -; CDR3 DNA: TGTGCCAGCAGGGACCGGGCAGCGACGACCTACGAGCAGTACTTC; CDR3 protein: CASRDRAATTYEQYF
V gene: TRBV6-1; J gene: TRBJ2-1; D gene: TRBD2; clone size: medium-sized; CDR3 DNA: TGTGCCAGCAGTGCGACAAGCGGGAGACGTTATGAGCAGTTCTTC; CDR3 protein: CASSATSGRRYEQFF
V gene: TRBV5-1; J gene: TRBJ2-2; D gene: -; clone size: -; CDR3 DNA: TGTGCCAGCAGCTTTAGCGGAAACACCGGGGAGCTGTTTTTT; CDR3 protein: CASSFSGNTGELFF
V gene: TRBV2; J gene: TRBJ2-7; D gene: -; clone size: -; CDR3 DNA: TGTGCCAGCAGTGCGGCTTCCTACGAGCAGTACTTC; CDR3 protein: CASSAASYEQYF
V gene: TRBV6-4; J gene: TRBJ2-6; D gene: -; clone size: -; CDR3 DNA: TGTGCCAGCAGTGACTCGTCGGGGGCTGGGGCCAACGTCCTGACTTTC; CDR3 protein: CASSDSSGAGANVLTF
V gene: TRBV6-1; J gene: TRBJ2-5; D gene: -; clone size: -; CDR3 DNA: TGTGCCAGCAGTGCGTGGCCAGGGGTGGAGGGAGGAGAGACCCAGTACTTC; CDR3 protein: CASSAWPGVEGGETQYF
V gene: TRBV6-1; J gene: TRBJ2-7; D gene: TRBD1; clone size: -; CDR3 DNA: TGTGCCAGCGGGGAGACAGGGGGTGACCACGAGCAGTACTTC; CDR3 protein: CASGETGGDHEQYF
V gene: TRBV9; J gene: TRBJ2-1; D gene: TRBD2; clone size: medium-sized; CDR3 DNA: TGTGCCAGCAGCGTTTCGGGAGGGAGCTCCTACAATGAGCAGTTCTTC; CDR3 protein: CASSVSGGSSYNEQFF
V gene: TRBV5-8; J gene: TRBJ2-4; D gene: -; clone size: many; CDR3 DNA: TGTGCCAGCAGCTTGGCCCCGGGTGGCCAAAACATTCAGTACTTC; CDR3 protein: CASSLAPGGQNIQYF
V gene: TRBV30; J gene: TRBJ1-2; D gene: TRBD1; clone size: -; CDR3 DNA: TGTGCTTGGAGCCAGGGACAGGGCTACACCTTC; CDR3 protein: CAWSQGQGYTF
V gene: TRBV6-2/TRBV6-3; J gene: TRBJ2-7; D gene: -; clone size: -; CDR3 DNA: TGTGCCAGCAGTTACGGGACCGAGCAGTACTTC; CDR3 protein: CASSYGTEQYF
V gene: TRBV7-2; J gene: TRBJ1-6; D gene: -; clone size: -; CDR3 DNA: TGTGCCAGCAGCCAGCGGGGGGGGGGATCCTATTCACCCCTCCACTTT; CDR3 protein: CASSQRGGGSYSPLHF
V gene: TRBV6-1; J gene: TRBJ2-7; D gene: -; clone size: medium-sized; CDR3 DNA: TGTGCCAGCAGTCCCGGAGGGGGGTTCTACGAGCAGTACTTC; CDR3 protein: CASSPGGGFYEQYF
V gene: TRBV18; J gene: TRBJ1-1; D gene: -; clone size: once; CDR3 DNA: TGTGCCAGCTCAGTTACAGGGATCACTGAAGCTTTCTTT; CDR3 protein: CASSVTGITEAFF
V gene: TRBV19; J gene: TRBJ2-1; D gene: TRBD2; clone size: few; CDR3 DNA: TGTGCCAGTAGCACCGGGACTAGCGGGACCTCGTTCTTC; CDR3 protein: CASSTGTSGTSFF
V gene: TRBV29-1; J gene: TRBJ2-1; D gene: TRBD2; clone size: -; CDR3 DNA: TGCGGCGCCGGGGGGGCGACGGGTGCGGGGGCGGGGAATGAGCAGTTCTTC; CDR3 protein: CGAGGATGAGAGNEQFF
V gene: TRBV12-3/TRBV12-4; J gene: TRBJ2-1; D gene: -; clone size: large; CDR3 DNA: TGTGCCAGCAGTCACTGGGATGAGCAGTTCTTC; CDR3 protein: CASSHWDEQFF
V gene: TRBV6-7; J gene: TRBJ1-5; D gene: -; clone size: medium-sized; CDR3 DNA: TGTGCCAGCACGGGACGGTGCAATCAGCCCCAGCATTTT; CDR3 protein: CASTGRCNQPQHF
V gene: TRBV24-1; J gene: TRBJ2-1; D gene: TRBD1; clone size: -; CDR3 DNA: TGTGCCACCAGTAGGGGGCAGTCCTACAATGAGCAGTTCTTC; CDR3 protein: CATSRGQSYNEQFF
V gene: TRBV7-9; J gene: TRBJ2-7; D gene: -; clone size: -; CDR3 DNA: TGTGCCAGCAGACGGACTCTTGGACTGTACTTC; CDR3 protein: CASRRTLGLYF
V gene: TRBV30; J gene: TRBJ1-2; D gene: -; clone size: -; CDR3 DNA: TGTGCCTGGTTACGCAGCGCAGGGTCAACTCGCACCTTC; CDR3 protein: CAWLRSAGSTRTF
V gene: TRBV28; J gene: TRBJ1-2; D gene: TRBD1; clone size: -; CDR3 DNA: TGTGCCAGCAGCCCTGACAGGGGGCGGCAGGGCTACACCTTC; CDR3 protein: CASSPDRGRQGYTF
V gene: TRBV20-1; J gene: TRBJ2-3; D gene: TRBD2; clone size: -; CDR3 DNA: TGCAGTGCTAGCCCCGGGGGGTGGGGCCTCACAGATACGCAGTATTTT; CDR3 protein: CSASPGGWGLTDTQYF
V gene: TRBV6-6; J gene: TRBJ1-5; D gene: -; clone size: -; CDR3 DNA: TGTGCCAGCAGTTACTCGAGAAATCAGCCCCAGCATTTT; CDR3 protein: CASSYSRNQPQHF
V gene: TRBV19; J gene: TRBJ2-7; D gene: TRBD2; clone size: many; CDR3 DNA: TGTGCCAGTAGCAGTGGCGGGACTAGTATATACGAGCAGTACTTC; CDR3 protein: CASSSGGTSIYEQYF
V gene: TRBV30; J gene: TRBJ2-3; D gene: -; clone size: medium-sized; CDR3 DNA: TGTGCCTGGGTCCTCACAGATACGCAGTATTTT; CDR3 protein: CAWVLTDTQYF
V gene: TRBV5-5; J gene: TRBJ1-2; D gene: -; clone size: -; CDR3 DNA: TGTGCCGGCAGCTTGTCGGGGCTTCTTGATGGCTACTCCTTC; CDR3 protein: CAGSLSGLLDGYSF